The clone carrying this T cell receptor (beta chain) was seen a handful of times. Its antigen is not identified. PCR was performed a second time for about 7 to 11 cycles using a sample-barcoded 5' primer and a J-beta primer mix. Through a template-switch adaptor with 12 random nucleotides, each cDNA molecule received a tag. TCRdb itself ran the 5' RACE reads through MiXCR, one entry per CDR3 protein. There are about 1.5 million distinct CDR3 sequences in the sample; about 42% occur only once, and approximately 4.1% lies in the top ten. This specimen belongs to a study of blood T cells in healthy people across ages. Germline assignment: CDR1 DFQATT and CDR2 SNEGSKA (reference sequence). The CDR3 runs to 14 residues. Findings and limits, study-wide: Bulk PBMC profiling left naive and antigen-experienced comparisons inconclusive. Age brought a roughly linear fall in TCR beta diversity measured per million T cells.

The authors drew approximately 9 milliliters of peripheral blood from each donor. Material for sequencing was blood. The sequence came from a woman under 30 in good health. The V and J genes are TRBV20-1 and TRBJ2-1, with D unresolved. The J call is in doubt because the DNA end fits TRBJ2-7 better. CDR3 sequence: CSARPLEKYNEQYF. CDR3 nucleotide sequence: TGCAGTGCTAGGCCACTGGAAAAATACAATGAGCAGTACTTC.